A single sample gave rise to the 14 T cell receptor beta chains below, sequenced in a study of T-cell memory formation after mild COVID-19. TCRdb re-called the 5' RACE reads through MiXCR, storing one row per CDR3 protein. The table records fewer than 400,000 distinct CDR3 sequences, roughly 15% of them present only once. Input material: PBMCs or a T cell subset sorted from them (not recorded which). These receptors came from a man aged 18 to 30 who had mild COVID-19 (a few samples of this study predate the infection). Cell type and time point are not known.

The CDR3 DNA reads TGTGCCATCGGGACCCATGCGGATACGCAGTATTTT. As protein: CAIGTHADTQYF. The chain carries TRBV12-3 or TRBV12-4 and TRBJ2-3; either TRBD1 or TRBD2 may supply D (5 bases each). The CDR3 has 12 amino acids. Trimming removed 10 bases at V and 6 bases at J, with 14 bases between.

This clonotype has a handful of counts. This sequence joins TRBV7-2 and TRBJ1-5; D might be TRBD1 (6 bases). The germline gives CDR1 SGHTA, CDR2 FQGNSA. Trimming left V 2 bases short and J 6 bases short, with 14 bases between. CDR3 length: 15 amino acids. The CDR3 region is CASSLQGEGGQPQHF. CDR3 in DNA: TGTGCCAGCAGCTTACAGGGCGAAGGGGGTCAGCCCCAGCATTTT. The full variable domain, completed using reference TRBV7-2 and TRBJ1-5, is GAGVSQSPSNKVTEKGKDVELRCDPISGHTALYWYRQSLGQGLEFLIYFQGNSAPDKSGLPSDRFSAERTGGSVSTLTIQRTQQEDSAVYLCASSLQGEGGQPQHFGDGTRLSIL.

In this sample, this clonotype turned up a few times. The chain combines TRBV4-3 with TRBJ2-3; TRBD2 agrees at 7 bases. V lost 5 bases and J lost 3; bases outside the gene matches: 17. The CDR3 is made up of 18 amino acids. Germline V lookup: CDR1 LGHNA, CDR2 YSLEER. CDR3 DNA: TGCGCCAGCAGCTCACATATACCGCGGGGGTATGCAACAGATACGCAGTATTTT. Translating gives CASSSHIPRGYATDTQYF.

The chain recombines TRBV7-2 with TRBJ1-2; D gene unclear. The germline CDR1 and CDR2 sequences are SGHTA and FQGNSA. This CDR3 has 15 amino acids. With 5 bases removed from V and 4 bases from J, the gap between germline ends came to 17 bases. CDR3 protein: CASSPRPEVLYGYTF. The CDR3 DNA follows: TGTGCCAGCAGCCCGCGGCCTGAGGTGCTCTATGGCTACACCTTC.

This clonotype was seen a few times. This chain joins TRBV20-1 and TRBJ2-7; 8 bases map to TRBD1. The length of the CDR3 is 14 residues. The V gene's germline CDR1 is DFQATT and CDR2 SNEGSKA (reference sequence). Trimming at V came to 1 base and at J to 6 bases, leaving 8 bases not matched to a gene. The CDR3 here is CSARVAGGTSEQYV. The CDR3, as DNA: TGCAGTGCTAGAGTCGCAGGGGGCACGTCCGAGCAGTACGTC.

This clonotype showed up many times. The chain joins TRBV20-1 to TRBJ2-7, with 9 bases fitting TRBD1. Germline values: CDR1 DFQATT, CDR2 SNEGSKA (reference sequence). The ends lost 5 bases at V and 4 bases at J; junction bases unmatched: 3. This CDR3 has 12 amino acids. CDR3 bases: TGCAGTGCTCGGGACAGGGAGTACGAGCAGTACTTC. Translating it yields CSARDREYEQYF.

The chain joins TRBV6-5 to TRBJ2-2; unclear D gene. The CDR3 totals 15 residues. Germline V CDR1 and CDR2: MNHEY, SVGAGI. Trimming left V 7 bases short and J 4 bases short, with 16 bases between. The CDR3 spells CASTTTPWGTGELFF. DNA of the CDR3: TGTGCCAGCACTACTACTCCTTGGGGCACCGGGGAGCTGTTTTTT.

This CDR3 is CASSQDPVSYEWQYV. The CDR3 DNA reads TGCGCCAGCAGCCAAGATCCGGTGAGTTACGAGTGGCAGTACGTC. The chain has TRBV4-1 and TRBJ2-7; unclear D gene. Germline V gene sequence: CDR1 MGHRA, CDR2 YSYEKL. This CDR3 comprises 15 residues. Trimming removed 0 bases at V and 9 bases at J, with 18 bases between.

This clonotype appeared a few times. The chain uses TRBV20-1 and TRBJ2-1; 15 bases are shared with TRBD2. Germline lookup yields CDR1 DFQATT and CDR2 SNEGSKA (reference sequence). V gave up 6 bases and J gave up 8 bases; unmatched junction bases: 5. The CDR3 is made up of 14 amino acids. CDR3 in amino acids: CSARTSGGDYEQFF. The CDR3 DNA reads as TGCAGTGCCAGGACTAGCGGGGGGGACTATGAGCAGTTCTTC.

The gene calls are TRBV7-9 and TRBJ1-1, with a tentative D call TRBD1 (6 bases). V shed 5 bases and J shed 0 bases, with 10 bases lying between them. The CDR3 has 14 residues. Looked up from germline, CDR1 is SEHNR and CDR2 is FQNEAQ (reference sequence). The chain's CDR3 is CASSGWGLNTEAFF. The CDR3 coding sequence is TGTGCCAGCAGCGGTTGGGGGCTGAACACTGAAGCTTTCTTT.

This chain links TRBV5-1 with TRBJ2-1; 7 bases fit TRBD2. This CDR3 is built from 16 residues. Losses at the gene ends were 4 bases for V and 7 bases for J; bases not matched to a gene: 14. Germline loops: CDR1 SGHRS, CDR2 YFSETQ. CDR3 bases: TGCGCCAGCAGCCAGCAAGAATCTAGCGGCTCGAATGAGCAGTTCTTC. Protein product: CASSQQESSGSNEQFF.

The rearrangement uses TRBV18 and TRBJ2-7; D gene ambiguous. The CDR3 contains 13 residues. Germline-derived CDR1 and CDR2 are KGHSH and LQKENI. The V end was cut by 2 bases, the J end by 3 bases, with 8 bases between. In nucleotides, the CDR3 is TGTGCCAGCTCACCAGGGCAGCTCTACGAGCAGTACTTC. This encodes CASSPGQLYEQYF.

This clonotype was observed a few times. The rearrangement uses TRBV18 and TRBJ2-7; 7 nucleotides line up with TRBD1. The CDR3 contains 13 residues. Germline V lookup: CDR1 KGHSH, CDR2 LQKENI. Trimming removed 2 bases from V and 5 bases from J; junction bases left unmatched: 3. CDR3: CASSPGTDNEQYF. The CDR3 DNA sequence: TGTGCCAGCTCACCAGGGACAGATAACGAGCAGTACTTC.

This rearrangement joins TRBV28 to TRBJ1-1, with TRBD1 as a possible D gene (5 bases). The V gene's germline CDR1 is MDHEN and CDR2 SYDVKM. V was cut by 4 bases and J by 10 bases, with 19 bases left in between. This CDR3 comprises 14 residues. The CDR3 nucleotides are TGTGCCAGCAGTTCACCGACTCCCCAGGGATCAGCTTTCTTT. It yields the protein CASSSPTPQGSAFF.